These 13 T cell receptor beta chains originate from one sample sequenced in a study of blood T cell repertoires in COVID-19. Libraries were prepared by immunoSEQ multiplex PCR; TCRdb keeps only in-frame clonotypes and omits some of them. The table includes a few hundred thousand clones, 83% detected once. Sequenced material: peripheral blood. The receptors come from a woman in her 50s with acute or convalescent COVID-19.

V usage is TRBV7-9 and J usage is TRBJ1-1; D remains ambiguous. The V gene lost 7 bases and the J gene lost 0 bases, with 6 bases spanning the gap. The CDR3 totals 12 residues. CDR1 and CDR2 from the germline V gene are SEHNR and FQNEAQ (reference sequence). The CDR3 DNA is TGTGCCAGCACCCGGGTGAACACTGAAGCTTTCTTT. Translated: CASTRVNTEAFF.

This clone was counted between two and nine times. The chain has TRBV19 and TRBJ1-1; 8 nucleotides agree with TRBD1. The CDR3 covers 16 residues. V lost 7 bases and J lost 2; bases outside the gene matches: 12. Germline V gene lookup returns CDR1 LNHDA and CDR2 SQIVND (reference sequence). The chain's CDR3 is CASTPGQGAGNTEAFF. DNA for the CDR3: TGTGCCAGTACCCCTGGTCAGGGGGCAGGAAACACTGAAGCTTTCTTT.

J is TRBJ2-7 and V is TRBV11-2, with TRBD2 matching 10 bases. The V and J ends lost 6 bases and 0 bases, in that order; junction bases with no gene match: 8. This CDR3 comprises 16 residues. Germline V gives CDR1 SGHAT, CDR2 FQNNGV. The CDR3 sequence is CASRLLPSGSSYEQYF. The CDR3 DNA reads TGTGCCAGCAGACTCCTTCCTAGCGGGAGCTCCTACGAGCAGTACTTC.

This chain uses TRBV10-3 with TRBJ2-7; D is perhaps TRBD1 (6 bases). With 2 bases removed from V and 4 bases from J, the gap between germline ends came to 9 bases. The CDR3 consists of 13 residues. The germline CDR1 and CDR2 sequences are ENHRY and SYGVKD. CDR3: CAISERTDYEQYV. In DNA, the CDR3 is TGTGCCATCAGTGAGCGGACAGATTACGAGCAGTACGTC.

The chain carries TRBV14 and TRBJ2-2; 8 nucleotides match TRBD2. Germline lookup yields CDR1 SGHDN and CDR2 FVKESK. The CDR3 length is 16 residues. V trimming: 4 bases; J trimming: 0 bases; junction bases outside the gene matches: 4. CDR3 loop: CASSLTSGSNTGELFF. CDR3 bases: TGTGCCAGCAGCCTAACTAGCGGATCGAACACCGGGGAGCTGTTTTTT.

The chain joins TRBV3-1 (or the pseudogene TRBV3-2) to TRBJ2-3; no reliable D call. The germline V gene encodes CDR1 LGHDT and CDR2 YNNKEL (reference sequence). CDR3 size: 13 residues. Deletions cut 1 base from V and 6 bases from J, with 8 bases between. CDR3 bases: TGTGCCAGCAGCCAAGGTAGTTCCGATACGCAGTATTTT. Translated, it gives CASSQGSSDTQYF.

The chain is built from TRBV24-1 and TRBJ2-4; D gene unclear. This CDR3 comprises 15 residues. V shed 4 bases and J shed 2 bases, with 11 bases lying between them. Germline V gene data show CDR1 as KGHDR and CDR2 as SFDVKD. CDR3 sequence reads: CATSEHRDPKNIQYF. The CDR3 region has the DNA TGTGCCACCAGTGAACACAGAGACCCCAAAAACATTCAGTACTTC.

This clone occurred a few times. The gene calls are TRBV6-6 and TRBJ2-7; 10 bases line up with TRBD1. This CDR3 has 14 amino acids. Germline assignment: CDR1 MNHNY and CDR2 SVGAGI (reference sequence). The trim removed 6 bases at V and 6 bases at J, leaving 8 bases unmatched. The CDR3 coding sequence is TGTGCCAGCAGCAGGGACAGGGGTTTTTCCGAGCAGTACTTC. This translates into CASSRDRGFSEQYF.

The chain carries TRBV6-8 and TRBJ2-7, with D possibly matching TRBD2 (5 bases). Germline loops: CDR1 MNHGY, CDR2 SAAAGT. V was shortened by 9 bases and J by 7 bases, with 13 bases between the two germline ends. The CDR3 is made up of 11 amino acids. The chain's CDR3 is CASSPKREQYV. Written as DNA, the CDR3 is TGTGCCAGTTCACCCAAGCGGGAGCAGTACGTC.

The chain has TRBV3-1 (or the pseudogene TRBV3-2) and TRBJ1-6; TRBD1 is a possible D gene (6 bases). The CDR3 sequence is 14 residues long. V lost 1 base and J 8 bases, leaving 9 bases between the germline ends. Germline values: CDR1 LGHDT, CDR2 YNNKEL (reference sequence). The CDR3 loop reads CASSQAGADSPLHF. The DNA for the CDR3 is TGTGCCAGCAGCCAAGCAGGGGCCGATTCACCCCTCCACTTT.

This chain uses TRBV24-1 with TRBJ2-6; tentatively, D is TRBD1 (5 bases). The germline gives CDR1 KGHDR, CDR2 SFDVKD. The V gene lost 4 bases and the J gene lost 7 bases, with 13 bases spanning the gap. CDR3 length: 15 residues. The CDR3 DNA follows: TGTGCCACCAGTGAGTATTGGCAGGGAGCCAACGTCCTGACTTTC. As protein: CATSEYWQGANVLTF.

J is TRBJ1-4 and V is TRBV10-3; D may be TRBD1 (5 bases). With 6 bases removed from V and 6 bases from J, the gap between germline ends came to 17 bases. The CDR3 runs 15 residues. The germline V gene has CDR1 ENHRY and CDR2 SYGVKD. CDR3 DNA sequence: TGTGCCATCAGCGCCCTGGGCGGAGGGGATGAAAAACTGTTTTTT. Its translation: CAISALGGGDEKLFF.

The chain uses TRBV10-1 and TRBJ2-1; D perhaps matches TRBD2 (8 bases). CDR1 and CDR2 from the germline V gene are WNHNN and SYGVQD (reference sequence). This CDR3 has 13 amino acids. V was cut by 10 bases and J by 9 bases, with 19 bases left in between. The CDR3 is CATREGATVEQFF. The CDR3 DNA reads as TGCGCCACCCGGGAGGGGGCCACGGTTGAGCAGTTCTTC.